This T cell receptor beta chain comes out of a study of CD8 T cells in Susac syndrome (dated by TCRdb to the late 2010s). Background for the entire study: Whether CD8+ T cell activation and differentiation in Susac syndrome was antigen driven was tested using repertoire sequencing. Clonality of the CD8+ T cell repertoire was compared between around eleven healthy donors, about 14 Susac syndrome patients and some 15 multiple sclerosis patients. What the research found in general, with its limitations: The TCR sequencing and HLA analysis was acknowledged to have included a relatively small number of individuals.

RNA was extracted using the RNeasy kit, and about 0.45 to 1 ug of the RNA was reverse transcribed with random hexamers. The immunoSEQ multiplex PCR assay, which covers 54 Vbeta and 13 Jbeta segments, was used to amplify TCR beta CDR3 regions. To correct PCR amplification bias, a synthetic template baseline was used for both primer optimization and computational correction. The authors' analysis ran thus. Reads were annotated to V, D and J genes according to IMGT and were analyzed with immunoSEQ Analyzer, with only productive sequences retained. Clonality was computed as one minus Shannon entropy normalized by log2 of the number of productive unique sequences. For each patient and control, public and private clones were evaluated among the 100 most prevalent clones. Clones were defined as Susac-specific if absent from the healthy and MS cohorts, from 900 to 1,300 published viral clones and from other ImmuneACCESS disease sequences. The public reads were quality trimmed at Q25 with fastp and then assembled into clones with MiXCR by TCRdb, keeping productive beta chains. Every distinct CDR3 protein forms one entry, paired with its most common genes and DNA. The V and J calls, along with clone size, are taken from TCRdb and not from the paper's own processing. Within this sample are 75,000 to 95,000 distinct CDR3 sequences, with 91% of them counted one time only. The ten largest account for 0.5% to 0.65% of the sample.

Peripheral blood CD8+ and CD4+ T cells from healthy donors, Susac syndrome patients and multiple sclerosis patients were profiled using high-throughput TCR beta sequencing. Multiple sclerosis controls were treatment-naive patients with stable or active relapsing-remitting disease fulfilling revised McDonald criteria. CD8+ TEMRA cells were enriched by FACS, while bulk CD8+ and CD4+ T cells were purified by magnetic negative isolation. Blood was drawn into EDTA tubes, processed within 24 hours, and PBMCs were isolated by density gradient centrifugation. PBMCs intended for TCR sequencing were cryopreserved in liquid nitrogen and thawed later in a water bath at 37 degrees C. A purity of at least 90% was achieved for sorted or isolated CD4+, CD8+ and CD8+ TEMRA cells. Spanning cysteine to phenylalanine, the CDR3 consists of 15 amino acids. Here the CDR3 DNA is all that survives: 45 bases in frame from base 1.

This clonotype was observed once. Its target antigen remains unknown. No base qualities exist here, and no much larger clone lies one base off it. A single read offers scant evidence. The TCR originated in a human donor with multiple sclerosis. The chain couples TRBV21-1 to TRBJ2-7. TRBV21-1 is marked as a pseudogene. Sequencing input: CD8+ T cells from PBMCs. The sequence in DNA is TGTGCCAGCAGCAAAGGATCGGGTTGTTCCCACGAGCAGTACTTC. This gives the protein CASSKGSGCSHEQYF.